The 15 T cell receptor beta chains below were found in one sample sequenced in a study of control samples from healthy donors and cancer patients. Produced via immunoSEQ multiplex PCR; TCRdb's table is partial and in-frame only. The sample shows some 120,000 clones, approximately 90% of them seen only once. The material sequenced was blood. These TCRs come from a woman between 70 and 85 years old in good health.

The CDR3 region is CASSPEGRGVYNEQFF. The CDR3 DNA sequence: TGTGCCAGCAGCCCCGAGGGGCGCGGGGTATACAATGAGCAGTTCTTC. The chain employs TRBV9 and TRBJ2-1; possible D gene TRBD2, 6 bases. Germline V gene data show CDR1 as SGDLS and CDR2 as YYNGEE. V lost 4 bases to trimming and J lost 4 bases, with 18 bases between them. There are 16 residues in the CDR3.

The chain uses TRBV12-3 or TRBV12-4 and TRBJ1-2, with D maybe TRBD1 (6 bases). CDR3 length equals 13 residues. Trimming removed 5 bases at V and 6 bases at J, with 13 bases between. CDR3 coding DNA: TGTGCCAGCAGTAAGGGGGGGGCCCATGGCTACACCTTC. It specifies CASSKGGAHGYTF.

The chain's CDR3 is CASKQQGINYGYTF. In DNA, the CDR3 is TGTGCCAGTAAACAACAGGGCATCAACTATGGCTACACCTTC. The V and J genes are TRBV19 and TRBJ1-2, with D perhaps matching TRBD1 (6 bases). This CDR3 has 14 residues. From germline, CDR1 is LNHDA and CDR2 SQIVND (reference sequence). The V end was cut by 7 bases, the J end by 2 bases, with 14 bases between. The full variable domain, with the rest looked up from reference TRBV19 and TRBJ1-2, is DGGITQSPKYLFRKEGQNVTLSCEQNLNHDAMYWYRQDPGQGLRLIYYSQIVNDFQKGDIAEGYSVSREKKESFPLTVTSAQKNPTAFYLCASKQQGINYGYTFGSGTRLTVV.

DNA for the CDR3: TGTGCCAGCAGGCCAGTGGGGGTAGGAAACACCATATATTTT. The encoded protein is CASRPVGVGNTIYF. V is TRBV6-5 and J is TRBJ1-3; perhaps TRBD1 as D (5 bases). This CDR3 has 14 residues. Trimming cost V 6 bases and J 4 bases, with 13 bases left between them. The V gene's germline CDR1 is MNHEY and CDR2 SVGAGI.

V is TRBV11-2 and J is TRBJ2-2; TRBD2 aligns across 8 bases. Germline CDR1 SGHAT, CDR2 FQNNGV. After removal of 8 bases from V and 5 bases from J, the junction contained 7 bases not matched to a gene. This CDR3 contains 14 residues. The CDR3 DNA reads as TGTGCCAGCTCGGGGGGGTGGCGTACCGGGGAGCTGTTTTTT. The encoded protein is CASSGGWRTGELFF.

This chain joins TRBV5-6 and TRBJ1-4; weak D call: TRBD1 (5 bases). The CDR3 loop spans 13 amino acids. Germline lookup yields CDR1 SGHDT and CDR2 YYEEEE. V shed 5 bases and J shed 5 bases, with 10 bases lying between them. CDR3 DNA sequence: TGTGCCAGCAGAGGACAAGAAAATGAAAAACTGTTTTTT. This encodes CASRGQENEKLFF.

The chain links TRBV19 to TRBJ2-1; 9 nucleotides line up with TRBD1. This CDR3 comprises 15 residues. Germline CDR1 LNHDA, CDR2 SQIVND (reference sequence). With 6 bases clipped from V and 6 bases from J, the junction kept 9 bases outside the gene matches. The CDR3, as DNA: TGTGCCAGTAGCCACCGGGGACAGGGTATCAATGAGCAGTTCTTC. This encodes CASSHRGQGINEQFF. The variable domain in full, completed from reference TRBV19 and TRBJ2-1, reads DGGITQSPKYLFRKEGQNVTLSCEQNLNHDAMYWYRQDPGQGLRLIYYSQIVNDFQKGDIAEGYSVSREKKESFPLTVTSAQKNPTAFYLCASSHRGQGINEQFFGPGTRLTVL.

This rearrangement joins TRBV9 to TRBJ2-7; 8 positions agree with TRBD1. V lost 0 bases and J lost 4; bases outside the gene matches: 15. Germline loops: CDR1 SGDLS, CDR2 YYNGEE. The CDR3 loop spans 18 amino acids. The CDR3 loop reads CASSVGAGGRMKSYEQYF. The CDR3 nucleotides are TGTGCCAGCAGCGTAGGGGCAGGGGGCAGGATGAAGTCGTACGAGCAGTACTTC.

The V gene is TRBV5-1, the J gene TRBJ2-1; 8 positions agree with TRBD1. Germline loops: CDR1 SGHRS, CDR2 YFSETQ. The CDR3 is 17 residues long. The trim removed 3 bases at V and 4 bases at J, leaving 12 bases unmatched. The CDR3: CASSSPGQGGNYNEQFF. CDR3 sequence (DNA): TGCGCCAGCAGCTCACCCGGACAGGGTGGGAATTACAATGAGCAGTTCTTC.

The gene calls are TRBV11-2 and TRBJ1-2; D might be TRBD1 (6 bases). This CDR3 is built from 14 residues. The germline gives CDR1 SGHAT, CDR2 FQNNGV. Trimming pared 3 bases from V and 8 bases from J, leaving 16 bases between. The CDR3 region has the DNA TGTGCCAGCAGCTTGAAAACAGGGTCACAAGGCTACACCTTC. This encodes CASSLKTGSQGYTF.

The V and J genes are TRBV7-2 and TRBJ2-5; possibly TRBD2 for D (6 bases). The V end lost 5 bases, the J end lost 6 bases, and 19 bases lay between the germline ends. The length of the CDR3 is 15 residues. Germline V gives CDR1 SGHTA, CDR2 FQGNSA. The CDR3 bases are TGTGCCAGCAGCAGTGGGGGGTCCGGCGGTAAGACCCAGTACTTC. Amino acids: CASSSGGSGGKTQYF.

The genes are TRBV6-2 or TRBV6-3 and TRBJ2-1; D may match TRBD1 or TRBD2 (5 bases each). In germline, CDR1 is MNHEY, CDR2 SVGEGT. The CDR3 length is 15 residues. V lost 2 bases to trimming and J lost 4 bases, with 12 bases between them. This chain's CDR3 is CASSYAGTPYNEQFF. The CDR3 nucleotides are TGTGCCAGCAGTTACGCAGGGACCCCTTACAATGAGCAGTTCTTC.

This clone was seen a handful of times. The chain joins TRBV18 to TRBJ2-5, with a weak D call TRBD2 (5 bases). This CDR3 comprises 16 residues. Germline CDR1 and CDR2: KGHSH and LQKENI. Trimming stripped 2 bases from V and 0 bases from J, with 13 bases between. The CDR3 sequence is CASSPADSSYQETQYF. As DNA, the CDR3 is TGTGCCAGCTCACCAGCGGACTCTTCGTACCAAGAGACCCAGTACTTC.

The rearrangement uses TRBV12-3 or TRBV12-4 and TRBJ1-2, with D uncertain. V was clipped by 8 bases and J by 5 bases, with 12 bases between them. The CDR3 has 12 amino acids. DNA for the CDR3: TGTGCCAGCGTATCCCGGGTTTATGGCTACACCTTC. It is translated as CASVSRVYGYTF.

The V and J genes are TRBV5-4 and TRBJ2-7, with 9 bases identical to TRBD2. This CDR3 comprises 15 residues. Losses at the gene ends were 2 bases for V and 4 bases for J; bases not matched to a gene: 7. CDR1 is SGHNT, CDR2 YYREEE, per germline (reference sequence). CDR3 DNA: TGTGCCAGCAGCTTTAAGGCGGGGGGGCGGTACGAGCAGTACTTC. This translates into CASSFKAGGRYEQYF.